Listed below are T cell receptor beta chains from one sample, sequenced in a study of post-analysis software for immune sequencing data. TCRdb reprocessed the PCR reads via MiXCR and lists one record per CDR3 protein. The sample lists 740,000 or so distinct CDR3 sequences; 53% were seen once. The sequencing input was blood. These receptors were obtained from a girl aged 5-17 years with multiple sclerosis. The CDR3 runs from the conserved cysteine through the conserved F or W. The D gene is left open where the match is weak. Clone size is not always given. Where it is, it says once, few, many or a class for expanded clones.

d_call j_call v_call clone_size cdr3_nt cdr3_aa
NA TRBJ1-1 TRBV20-1 NA TGCAGTGCTAGAGATTCGGGACACCACGGGAACACTGAAGCTTTCTTT CSARDSGHHGNTEAFF
TRBD2 TRBJ2-4 TRBV18 NA TGTGCCAGCTCACCAAGCGCTAGCGGGAGACCAAACATTCAGTACTTC CASSPSASGRPNIQYF
NA TRBJ2-5 TRBV29-1 NA TGCAGCGTCAATTATGGGGAGACCCAGTACTTC CSVNYGETQYF
NA TRBJ2-7 TRBV7-8 NA TGTGCCAGCAGCCCCCGGACTACCCCCTACGAGCAGTACTTC CASSPRTTPYEQYF
TRBD1 TRBJ1-2 TRBV6-5 NA TGTGCCAGCAGAACCGGGACAGGGGTCGGCTACACCTTC CASRTGTGVGYTF
TRBD2 TRBJ2-3 TRBV20-1 NA TGCAGTGCTAACGGAGTGAGCGGGGGGACCCCGGGGGCGCAGTATTTT CSANGVSGGTPGAQYF
TRBD2 TRBJ2-3 TRBV7-9 NA TGTGCCAGCAGCAAACTAGCGGCAGATACGCAGTATTTT CASSKLAADTQYF
NA TRBJ1-2 TRBV20-1 NA TGCAGTGCTAGGAGGGACGGGGGGCACTATGGCTACACCTTC CSARRDGGHYGYTF
NA TRBJ2-1 TRBV3-1 NA TGTGCCAGCAGTTGGAGCGAGAGAGCCCACAATGAGCAGTTCTTC CASSWSERAHNEQFF
NA TRBJ1-1 TRBV5-8 NA TGTGCCAGCAGCCCGCGGCGGTCAACGATGAACACTGAAGCTTTCTTT CASSPRRSTMNTEAFF
NA TRBJ2-7 TRBV10-3 NA TGTGCCATCGCAGACCAAGAGCTTCAAACCTACGAGCAGTACTTC CAIADQELQTYEQYF
NA TRBJ1-5 TRBV6-1 once TGTGCCAGCAGTGAACTATGGCGGCAGCCCCAGCATTTT CASSELWRQPQHF
NA TRBJ2-5 TRBV4-1 once TGCGCCAGCAGCCAAGTTGCGGGGCAGGGGGAGACCCAGTACTTC CASSQVAGQGETQYF
TRBD2 TRBJ2-7 TRBV3-1 NA TGTGCCAGCAGCCAAGAGGGTCTAGCGGGCCGCACCTACGAGCAGTACTTC CASSQEGLAGRTYEQYF
TRBD1 TRBJ2-7 TRBV12-5 few TGTGCTAGTGGATGGACAGGAGTGTTGAGCGAGCAGTACTTC CASGWTGVLSEQYF
TRBD2 TRBJ2-5 TRBV20-1 NA TGCAGTGCTCAGACTCATCAAACTAGCGGGGGTCAAGAGACCCAGTACTTC CSAQTHQTSGGQETQYF
NA TRBJ2-5 TRBV12-3/TRBV12-4 NA TGTGCCAGCAGTTCCGGCAGGGGCAATGAGCAGTACTTC CASSSGRGNEQYF
TRBD1 TRBJ2-5 TRBV5-1 NA TGCGCCAGCAGCTTCCGGGACAGCGGCCAAGAGACCCAGTACTTC CASSFRDSGQETQYF
TRBD2 TRBJ2-3 TRBV7-2 NA TGTGCCAGCAGCTCCACCCGCGGGGGAGGGGCAGATACGCAGTATTTT CASSSTRGGGADTQYF
NA TRBJ2-5 TRBV5-1 NA TGCGCCAGCAGCTTGGGGACGGCGCCCCTCCAAGAGACCCAGTACTTC CASSLGTAPLQETQYF
TRBD2 TRBJ2-1 TRBV5-1 NA TGCGCCAGCAGCTACCGGACTAGCGGGAGCTCCTACAATGAGCAGTTCTTC CASSYRTSGSSYNEQFF
TRBD1 TRBJ1-2 TRBV12-3/TRBV12-4 NA TGTGCCAGCAGCCCAGGGACAGGTGGATACTATGGCTACACCTTC CASSPGTGGYYGYTF
NA TRBJ2-2 TRBV28 NA TGTGCCAGCAGTTTAAGACAGTACACCGGGGAGCTGTTTTTT CASSLRQYTGELFF
NA TRBJ2-6 TRBV6-2/TRBV6-3 few TGTGCCAGCAGCCTTCTGCCCGTCCTGACTTTC CASSLLPVLTF
NA TRBJ2-7 TRBV10-3 once TGTGCCATCAGTGAGTCGGATGACTACAATGAGCAGTACTTC CAISESDDYNEQYF
NA TRBJ2-1 TRBV6-5 NA TGTGCCAGCAGTTACCCCGAATCCACGAGCAACAATGAGCAGTTCTTC CASSYPESTSNNEQFF
TRBD1 TRBJ2-7 TRBV6-5 NA TGTGCCAGCAGTTCACTACGGACAGGGCCCTTTGAGCAGTACTTC CASSSLRTGPFEQYF
NA TRBJ2-7 TRBV5-1 NA TGCGCCAGCAGCTTGGAAGGGGCCTTTCTCGAGCAGTACTTC CASSLEGAFLEQYF
TRBD1 TRBJ2-7 TRBV29-1 NA TGCAGCGTAACCGGGGACAGAGACTACGAGCAGTACTTC CSVTGDRDYEQYF
TRBD1 TRBJ2-1 TRBV29-1 NA TGCAGCGTTAAAGGGACAGGAACGAGATACAATGAGCAGTTCTTC CSVKGTGTRYNEQFF
TRBD2 TRBJ2-7 TRBV20-1 few TGCAGTGCTAGAGGTTTAGCGGGAGGGCCGTACGAGCAGTACTTC CSARGLAGGPYEQYF
NA TRBJ1-3 TRBV5-1 NA TGCGCCAGCAGCTTGGATTCCGGCCCTGGAAACACCATATATTTT CASSLDSGPGNTIYF
TRBD1 TRBJ1-6 TRBV10-3 NA TGTGCCATCAGTGAGTCGACAGGGGATAATTCACCCCTCCACTTT CAISESTGDNSPLHF
TRBD2 TRBJ2-7 TRBV12-3/TRBV12-4 few TGTGCCAGCAGGGGGGCCAGGGCGGGAGGGCCGTTTTCCTCCTACGAGCAGTACTTC CASRGARAGGPFSSYEQYF
NA TRBJ2-7 TRBV5-1 NA TGCGCCAGCAGCGGCGGCAGGGAAGATTTTTACGAGCAGTACTTC CASSGGREDFYEQYF
TRBD2 TRBJ2-5 TRBV5-1 NA TGCGCCAGCAGCTTCAGTAGCGGGAGGGCCCTCTGGGAGACCCAGTACTTC CASSFSSGRALWETQYF
NA TRBJ2-4 TRBV7-8 few TGTGCCAGCAGCTTCCTTTTTGGATCCGTCGAAAACATTCAGTACTTC CASSFLFGSVENIQYF
TRBD2 TRBJ2-1 TRBV5-1 once TGCGCCAGCGCGACTAGCGGGGATCACAATGAGCAGTTCTTC CASATSGDHNEQFF
TRBD1 TRBJ1-5 TRBV27 NA TGTGCCAGCAGTCCGAAGGGGGTCTCAGGGGGCGTATTCCAGCCCCAGCATTTT CASSPKGVSGGVFQPQHF
TRBD1 TRBJ2-7 TRBV15 NA TGTGCCACCAGCAGAGAGGGACAGATGAACTCCTACGAGCAGTACTTC CATSREGQMNSYEQYF
TRBD1 TRBJ2-4 TRBV11-2 few TGTGCCAGCAGCAGCGTGGGACAGGGGGACATTCAGTACTTC CASSSVGQGDIQYF